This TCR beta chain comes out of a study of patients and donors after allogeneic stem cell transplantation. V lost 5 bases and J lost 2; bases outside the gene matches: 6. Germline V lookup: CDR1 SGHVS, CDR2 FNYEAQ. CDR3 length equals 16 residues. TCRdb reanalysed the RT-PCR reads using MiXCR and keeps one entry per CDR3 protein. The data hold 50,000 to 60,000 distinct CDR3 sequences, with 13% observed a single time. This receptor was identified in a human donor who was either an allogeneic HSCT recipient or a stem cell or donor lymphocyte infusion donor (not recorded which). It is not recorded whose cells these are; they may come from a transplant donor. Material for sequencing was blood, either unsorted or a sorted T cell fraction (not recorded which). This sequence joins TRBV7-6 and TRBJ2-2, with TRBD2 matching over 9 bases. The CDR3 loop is CASSPWTSDNTGELFF. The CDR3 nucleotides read TGTGCCAGCAGCCCCTGGACTAGCGATAACACCGGGGAGCTGTTTTTT.